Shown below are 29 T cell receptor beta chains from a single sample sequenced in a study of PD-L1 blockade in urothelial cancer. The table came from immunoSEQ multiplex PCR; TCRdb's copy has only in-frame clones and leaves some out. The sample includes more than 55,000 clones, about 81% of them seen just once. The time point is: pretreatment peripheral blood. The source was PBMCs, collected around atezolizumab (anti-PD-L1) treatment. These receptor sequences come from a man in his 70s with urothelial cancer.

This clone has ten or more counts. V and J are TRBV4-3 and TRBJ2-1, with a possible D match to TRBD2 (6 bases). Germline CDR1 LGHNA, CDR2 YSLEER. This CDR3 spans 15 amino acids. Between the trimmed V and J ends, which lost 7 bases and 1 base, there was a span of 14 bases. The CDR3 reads CASTEGTVSYNEQFF. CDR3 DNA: TGCGCCAGCACCGAGGGGACTGTTTCCTACAATGAGCAGTTCTTC.

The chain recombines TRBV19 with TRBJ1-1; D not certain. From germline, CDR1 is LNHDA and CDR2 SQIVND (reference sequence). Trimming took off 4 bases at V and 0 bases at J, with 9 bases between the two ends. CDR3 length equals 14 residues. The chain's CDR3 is CASSRRSLNTEAFF. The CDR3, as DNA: TGTGCCAGTAGTAGGAGGTCCCTGAACACTGAAGCTTTCTTT.

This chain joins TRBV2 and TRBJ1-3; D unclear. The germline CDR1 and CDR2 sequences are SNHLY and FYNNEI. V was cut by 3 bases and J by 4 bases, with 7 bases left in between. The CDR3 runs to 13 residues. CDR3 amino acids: CASSDRVGNTIYF. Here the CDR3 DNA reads TGTGCCAGCAGTGACCGGGTCGGAAACACCATATATTTT.

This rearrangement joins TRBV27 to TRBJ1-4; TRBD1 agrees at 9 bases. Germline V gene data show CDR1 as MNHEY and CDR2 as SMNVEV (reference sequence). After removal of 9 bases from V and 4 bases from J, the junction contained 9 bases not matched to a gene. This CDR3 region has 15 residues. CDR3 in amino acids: CARLSSGQGNEKLFF. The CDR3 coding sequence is TGTGCCAGACTATCCTCGGGACAGGGTAATGAAAAACTGTTTTTT.

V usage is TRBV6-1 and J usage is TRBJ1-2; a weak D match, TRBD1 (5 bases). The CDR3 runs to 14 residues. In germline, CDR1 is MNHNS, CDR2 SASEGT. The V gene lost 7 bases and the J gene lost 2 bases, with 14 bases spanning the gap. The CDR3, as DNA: TGTGCCAGCAACGAACCGGGGGGGAACTATGGCTACACCTTC. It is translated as CASNEPGGNYGYTF.

The CDR3 DNA reads as TGCGCCAGCAGCTTGGGGGGGGTACAGCCAGATACGCAGTATTTT. Residues: CASSLGGVQPDTQYF. The chain has TRBV5-1 and TRBJ2-3, with a possible D match to TRBD2 (6 bases). The CDR3 extends over 15 amino acids. Germline CDR1 is SGHRS and CDR2 is YFSETQ. The germline V and J ends were trimmed by 0 bases and 4 bases, with 12 bases remaining between them.

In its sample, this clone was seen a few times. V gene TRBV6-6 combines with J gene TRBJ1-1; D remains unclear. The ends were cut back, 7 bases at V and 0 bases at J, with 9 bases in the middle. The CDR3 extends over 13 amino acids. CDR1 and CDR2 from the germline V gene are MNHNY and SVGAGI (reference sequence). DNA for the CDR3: TGTGCCAGCAAGGCACAGATGAACACTGAAGCTTTCTTT. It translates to CASKAQMNTEAFF.

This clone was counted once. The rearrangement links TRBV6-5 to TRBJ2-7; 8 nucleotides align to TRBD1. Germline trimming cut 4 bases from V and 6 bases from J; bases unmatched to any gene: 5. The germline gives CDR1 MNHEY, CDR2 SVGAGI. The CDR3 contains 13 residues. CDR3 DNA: TGTGCCAGCAGTTTTGGACAGGGAGGCGAGCAGTACTTC. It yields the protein CASSFGQGGEQYF.

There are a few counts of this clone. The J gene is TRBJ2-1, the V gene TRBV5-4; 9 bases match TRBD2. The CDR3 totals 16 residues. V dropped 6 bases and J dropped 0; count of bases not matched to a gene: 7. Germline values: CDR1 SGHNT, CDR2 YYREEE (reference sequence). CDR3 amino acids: CASTSGSGSSYNEQFF. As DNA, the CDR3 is TGTGCCAGCACCTCAGGTAGCGGGAGCTCCTACAATGAGCAGTTCTTC.

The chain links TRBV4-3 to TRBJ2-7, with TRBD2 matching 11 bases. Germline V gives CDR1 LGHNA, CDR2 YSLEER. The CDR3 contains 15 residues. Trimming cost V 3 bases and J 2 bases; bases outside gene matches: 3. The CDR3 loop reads CASSQGLAVPYEQYF. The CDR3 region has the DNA TGCGCCAGCAGCCAGGGACTAGCGGTCCCCTACGAGCAGTACTTC.

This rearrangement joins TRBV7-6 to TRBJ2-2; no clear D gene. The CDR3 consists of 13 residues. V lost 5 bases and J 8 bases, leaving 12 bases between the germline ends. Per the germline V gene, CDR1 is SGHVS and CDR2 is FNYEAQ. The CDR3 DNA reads TGTGCCAGCAGCATAGGGCGGTTTGGGGAGCTGTTTTTT. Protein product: CASSIGRFGELFF.

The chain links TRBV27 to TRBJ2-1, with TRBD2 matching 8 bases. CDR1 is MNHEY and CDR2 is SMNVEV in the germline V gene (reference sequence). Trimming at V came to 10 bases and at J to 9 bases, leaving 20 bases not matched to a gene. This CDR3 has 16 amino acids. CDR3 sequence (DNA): TGTGCCACTCGGGAGCGGGAGAGGGCCCAAGGGACTGAGCAGTTCTTC. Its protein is CATRERERAQGTEQFF.

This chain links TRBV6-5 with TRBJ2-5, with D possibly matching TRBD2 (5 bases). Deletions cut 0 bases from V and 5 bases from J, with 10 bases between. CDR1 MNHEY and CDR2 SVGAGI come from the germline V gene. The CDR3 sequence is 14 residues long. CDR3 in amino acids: CASSYSSRRETQYF. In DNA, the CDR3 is TGTGCCAGCAGTTACTCGAGTAGGAGGGAGACCCAGTACTTC.

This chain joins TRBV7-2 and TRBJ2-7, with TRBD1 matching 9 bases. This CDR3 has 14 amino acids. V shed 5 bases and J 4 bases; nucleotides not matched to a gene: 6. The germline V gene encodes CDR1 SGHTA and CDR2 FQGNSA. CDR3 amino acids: CASSQSTGGYEQYF. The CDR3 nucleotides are TGTGCCAGCAGCCAATCGACAGGGGGGTACGAGCAGTACTTC.

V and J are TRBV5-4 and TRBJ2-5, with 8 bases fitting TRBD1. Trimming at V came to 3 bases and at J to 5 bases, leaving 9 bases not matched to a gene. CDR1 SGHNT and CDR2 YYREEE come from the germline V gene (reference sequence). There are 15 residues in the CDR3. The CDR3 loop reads CASSSGQGPGETQYF. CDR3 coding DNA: TGTGCCAGCAGCTCAGGACAGGGTCCGGGTGAGACCCAGTACTTC.

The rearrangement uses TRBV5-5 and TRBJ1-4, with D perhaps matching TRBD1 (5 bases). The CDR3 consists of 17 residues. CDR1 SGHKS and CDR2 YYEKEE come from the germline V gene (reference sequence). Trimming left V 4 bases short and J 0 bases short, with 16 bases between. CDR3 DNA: TGTGCCAGCAGCCTCGTCGACAGCTTTGCAACTAATGAAAAACTGTTTTTT. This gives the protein CASSLVDSFATNEKLFF.

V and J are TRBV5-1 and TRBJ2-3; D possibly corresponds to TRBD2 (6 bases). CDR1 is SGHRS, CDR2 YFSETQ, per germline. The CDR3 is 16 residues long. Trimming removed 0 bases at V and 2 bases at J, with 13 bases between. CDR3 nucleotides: TGCGCCAGCAGCTTGGCCACCGGGGGTTTCACAGATACGCAGTATTTT. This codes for CASSLATGGFTDTQYF. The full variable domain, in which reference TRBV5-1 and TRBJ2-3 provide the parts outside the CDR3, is KAGVTQTPRYLIKTRGQQVTLSCSPISGHRSVSWYQQTPGQGLQFLFEYFSETQRNKGNFPGRFSGRQFSNSRSEMNVSTLELGDSALYLCASSLATGGFTDTQYFGPGTRLTVL.

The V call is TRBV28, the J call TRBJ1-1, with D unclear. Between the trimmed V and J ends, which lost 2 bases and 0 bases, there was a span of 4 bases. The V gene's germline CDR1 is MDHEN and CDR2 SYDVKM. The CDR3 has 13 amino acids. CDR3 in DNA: TGTGCCAGCAGTTTAGGCATGAACACTGAAGCTTTCTTT. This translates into CASSLGMNTEAFF.

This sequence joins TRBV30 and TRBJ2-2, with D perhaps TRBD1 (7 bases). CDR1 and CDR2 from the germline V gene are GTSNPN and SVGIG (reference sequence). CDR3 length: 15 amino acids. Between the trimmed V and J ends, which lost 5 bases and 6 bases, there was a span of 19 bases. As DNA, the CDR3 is TGTGCCTGGTATACAGGGGAGGACGACCCCGGGGAGCTGTTTTTT. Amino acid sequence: CAWYTGEDDPGELFF. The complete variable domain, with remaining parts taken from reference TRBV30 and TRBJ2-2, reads SQTIHQWPATLVQPVGSPLSLECTVEGTSNPNLYWYRQAAGRGLQLLFYSVGIGQISSEVPQNLSASRPQDRQFILSSKKLLLSDSGFYLCAWYTGEDDPGELFFGEGSRLTVL.

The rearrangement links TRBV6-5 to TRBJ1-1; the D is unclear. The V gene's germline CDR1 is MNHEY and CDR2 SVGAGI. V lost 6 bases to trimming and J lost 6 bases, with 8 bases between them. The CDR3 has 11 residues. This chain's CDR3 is CASSRGAEAFF. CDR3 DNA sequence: TGTGCCAGCAGCAGAGGAGCTGAAGCTTTCTTT.

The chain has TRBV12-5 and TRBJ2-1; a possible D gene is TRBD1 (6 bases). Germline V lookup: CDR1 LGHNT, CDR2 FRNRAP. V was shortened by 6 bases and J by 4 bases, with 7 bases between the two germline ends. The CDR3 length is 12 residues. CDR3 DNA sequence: TGTGCTAGTGGCAGGGGTTACAATGAGCAGTTCTTC. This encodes CASGRGYNEQFF.

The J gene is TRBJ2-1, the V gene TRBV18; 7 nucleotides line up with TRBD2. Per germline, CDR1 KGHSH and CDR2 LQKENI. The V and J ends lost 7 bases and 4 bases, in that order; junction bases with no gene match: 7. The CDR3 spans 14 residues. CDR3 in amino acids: CASLRRESYNEQFF. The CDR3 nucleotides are TGTGCCAGCTTGCGGCGGGAGTCATACAATGAGCAGTTCTTC.

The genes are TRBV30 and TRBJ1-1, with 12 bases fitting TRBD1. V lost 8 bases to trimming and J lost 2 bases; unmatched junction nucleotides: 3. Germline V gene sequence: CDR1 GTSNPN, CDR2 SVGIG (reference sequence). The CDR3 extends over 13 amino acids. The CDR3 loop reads CAGDRGLNTEAFF. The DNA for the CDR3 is TGTGCCGGGGACAGGGGGCTAAACACTGAAGCTTTCTTT. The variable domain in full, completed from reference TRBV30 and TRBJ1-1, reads SQTIHQWPATLVQPVGSPLSLECTVEGTSNPNLYWYRQAAGRGLQLLFYSVGIGQISSEVPQNLSASRPQDRQFILSSKKLLLSDSGFYLCAGDRGLNTEAFFGQGTRLTVV.

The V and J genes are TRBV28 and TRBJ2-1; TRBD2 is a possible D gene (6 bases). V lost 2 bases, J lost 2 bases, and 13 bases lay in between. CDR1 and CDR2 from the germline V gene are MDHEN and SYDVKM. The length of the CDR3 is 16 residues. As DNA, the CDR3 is TGTGCCAGCAGTTTACCCCGGGAGTCCCCCTACAATGAGCAGTTCTTC. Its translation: CASSLPRESPYNEQFF.

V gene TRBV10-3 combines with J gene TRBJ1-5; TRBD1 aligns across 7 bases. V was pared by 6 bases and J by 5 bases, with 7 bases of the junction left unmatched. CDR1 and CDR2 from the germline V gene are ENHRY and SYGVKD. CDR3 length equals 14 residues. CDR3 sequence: CAIRDTGEYQPQHF. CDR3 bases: TGTGCCATCAGAGACACAGGGGAATATCAGCCCCAGCATTTT.

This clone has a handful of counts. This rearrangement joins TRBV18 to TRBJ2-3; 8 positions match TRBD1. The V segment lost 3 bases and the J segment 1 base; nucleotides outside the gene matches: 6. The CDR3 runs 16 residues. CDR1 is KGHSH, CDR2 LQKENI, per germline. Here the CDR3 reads CASSPVPGQGTDTQYF. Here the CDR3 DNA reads TGTGCCAGCTCACCCGTTCCGGGACAGGGCACAGATACGCAGTATTTT. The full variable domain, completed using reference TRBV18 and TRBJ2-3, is NAGVMQNPRHLVRRRGQEARLRCSPMKGHSHVYWYRQLPEEGLKFMVYLQKENIIDESGMPKERFSAEFPKEGPSILRIQQVVRGDSAAYFCASSPVPGQGTDTQYFGPGTRLTVL.

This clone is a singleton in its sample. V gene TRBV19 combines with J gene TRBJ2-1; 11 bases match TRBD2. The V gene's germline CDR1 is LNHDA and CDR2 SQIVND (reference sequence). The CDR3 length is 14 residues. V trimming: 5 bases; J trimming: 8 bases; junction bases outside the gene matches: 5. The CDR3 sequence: CASSLLAGAHEQFF. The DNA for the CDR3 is TGTGCCAGTAGTTTACTAGCGGGAGCCCATGAGCAGTTCTTC. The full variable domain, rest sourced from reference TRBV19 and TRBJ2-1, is DGGITQSPKYLFRKEGQNVTLSCEQNLNHDAMYWYRQDPGQGLRLIYYSQIVNDFQKGDIAEGYSVSREKKESFPLTVTSAQKNPTAFYLCASSLLAGAHEQFFGPGTRLTVL.

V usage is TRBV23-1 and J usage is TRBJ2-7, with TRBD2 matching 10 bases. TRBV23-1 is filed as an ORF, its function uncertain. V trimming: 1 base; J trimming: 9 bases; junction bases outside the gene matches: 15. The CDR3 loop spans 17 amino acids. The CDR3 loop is CASSQLIAGGHFTVQYF. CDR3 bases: TGCGCCAGCAGTCAATTAATAGCGGGAGGCCACTTTACTGTGCAGTACTTC.

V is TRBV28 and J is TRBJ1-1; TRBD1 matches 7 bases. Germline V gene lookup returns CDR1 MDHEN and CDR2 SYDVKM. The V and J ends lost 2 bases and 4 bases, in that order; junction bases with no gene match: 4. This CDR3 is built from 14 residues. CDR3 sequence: CASSLDRVPTEAFF. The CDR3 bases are TGTGCCAGCAGTTTAGACAGGGTGCCCACTGAAGCTTTCTTT.